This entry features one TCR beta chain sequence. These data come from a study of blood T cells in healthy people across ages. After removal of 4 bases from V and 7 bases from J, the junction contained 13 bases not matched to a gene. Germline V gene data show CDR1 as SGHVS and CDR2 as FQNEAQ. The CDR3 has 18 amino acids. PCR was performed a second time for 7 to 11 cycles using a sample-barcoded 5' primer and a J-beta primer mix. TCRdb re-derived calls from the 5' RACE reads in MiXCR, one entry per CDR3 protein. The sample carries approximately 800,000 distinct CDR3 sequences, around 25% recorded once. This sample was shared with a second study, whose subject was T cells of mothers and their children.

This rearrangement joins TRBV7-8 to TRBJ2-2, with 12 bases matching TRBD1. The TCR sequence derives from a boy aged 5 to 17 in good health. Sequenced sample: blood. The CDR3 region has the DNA TGTGCCAGCAGCTACCCGAAGCCGGGACAGGGGGCGAACGGGGAGCTGTTTTTT. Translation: CASSYPKPGQGANGELFF.